Below are 29 T cell receptor beta chains sequenced from a single sample in a study of T cells in Graves' hyperthyroidism and ophthalmopathy. TCR beta CDR3 sequences were amplified from RNA transcripts. First-round RT-PCR targeting the TCR CDR3 was performed with the HTBI primer set. TCRdb called the multiplex PCR reads again in MiXCR, with one record for every CDR3 protein. Seen here are around 440,000 distinct CDR3 sequences, more than 15% observed once, and the top ten hold 14%. The sequenced material came from blood. The receptors come from a woman under 30 with Graves' hyperthyroidism.

The table lists this clonotype with many counts. V gene TRBV6-1 combines with J gene TRBJ1-1, with D unclear. CDR1 and CDR2 (germline): MNHNS, SASEGT. This CDR3 is built from 16 residues. Trimming cost V 5 bases and J 2 bases, with 18 bases left between them. CDR3 bases: TGTGCCAGCAGTTCCCGGACCGTCAGAGCCAACACTGAAGCTTTCTTT. Protein sequence: CASSSRTVRANTEAFF.

This clonotype turned up a few times. The CDR3: CASSLDREYGYTF. CDR3 sequence (DNA): TGCGCCAGCAGCCTTGACAGGGAATATGGCTACACCTTC. The chain carries TRBV5-1 and TRBJ1-2; 7 nucleotides line up with TRBD1. Germline trimming cut 4 bases from V and 5 bases from J; bases unmatched to any gene: 5. This CDR3 contains 13 residues. The germline V gene has CDR1 SGHRS and CDR2 YFSETQ.

CDR3 nucleotide sequence: TGCGCCAGCACCCAAGGGGGGAATGATGAAAAACTGTTTTTT. Its protein product is CASTQGGNDEKLFF. The rearrangement joins TRBV5-1 to TRBJ1-4; D possibly corresponds to TRBD1 (6 bases). Per the germline V gene, CDR1 is SGHRS and CDR2 is YFSETQ. The CDR3 is 14 residues long. V dropped 6 bases and J dropped 6 bases, with 15 bases sitting between them.

This clonotype was recorded a few times. The chain combines TRBV6-5 with TRBJ2-1; 9 nucleotides align to TRBD2. The J segment lost 2 bases and the V segment lost 2 bases, leaving 7 bases of the junction unmatched. This CDR3 has 17 residues. The germline V gene encodes CDR1 MNHEY and CDR2 SVGAGI. CDR3 region: CASSYGGSGSPYNEQFF. In nucleotides, the CDR3 is TGTGCCAGCAGTTACGGGGGTAGCGGGAGCCCCTACAATGAGCAGTTCTTC.

Ten or more counts support this clonotype. V and J are TRBV20-1 and TRBJ2-1, with 10 bases identical to TRBD2. The CDR3 extends over 15 amino acids. Germline V gives CDR1 DFQATT, CDR2 SNEGSKA (reference sequence). Germline trimming cut 6 bases from V and 3 bases from J; bases unmatched to any gene: 8. The CDR3 nucleotides read TGCAGTGCCACCCTAGCGGGAGAGGGCTACAATGAGCAGTTCTTC. This gives the protein CSATLAGEGYNEQFF.

This clonotype has ten or more counts. V and J are TRBV7-2 and TRBJ2-6, with TRBD1 identical over 10 bases. Germline values: CDR1 SGHTA, CDR2 FQGNSA. The V and J ends lost 6 bases and 4 bases, in that order; junction bases with no gene match: 9. CDR3 length: 17 amino acids. CDR3 DNA sequence: TGTGCCAGCAGTACGACAGGGGGCGCTAAGGGGGCCAACGTCCTGACTTTC. This codes for CASSTTGGAKGANVLTF.

This clonotype was seen more than once but under ten times. The chain carries TRBV29-1 and TRBJ2-1, with TRBD2 matching over 8 bases. J lost 4 bases, V lost 0 bases, and 8 bases had no gene match. Germline CDR1 and CDR2: SQVTM and ANQGSEA. The CDR3 spans 16 residues. CDR3 sequence (DNA): TGCAGCGTTGAAGATCAGTGGAGCGGGGGATACAATGAGCAGTTCTTC. Protein product: CSVEDQWSGGYNEQFF.

On this clonotype itself: At one boundary the junction diverges from the germline segment, which might be a read error. The V call is TRBV2, the J call TRBJ2-2; 7 positions agree with TRBD2. The CDR3 is 15 residues long. Germline-derived CDR1 and CDR2 are SNHLY and FYNNEI. The CDR3 reads CVSRWEFGRTGELFF. CDR3 coding DNA: TGTGTCAGCAGATGGGAGTTCGGGAGGACCGGGGAGCTGTTTTTT.

This clonotype showed up just a few times. CDR3 region: CASSWAGGNQPQHF. The CDR3 DNA follows: TGTGCCAGCAGTTGGGCAGGGGGCAATCAGCCCCAGCATTTT. This chain links TRBV28 with TRBJ1-5, with TRBD1 as a possible D gene (6 bases). The CDR3 totals 14 residues. Trimming shortened V by 4 bases and J by 2 bases, and 9 bases separated the two germline ends. Germline assignment: CDR1 MDHEN and CDR2 SYDVKM.

Regarding this clonotype: A much larger clone lies a single base off, so this may be a read error. This chain connects TRBV11-2 to TRBJ2-1; possibly TRBD2 for D (7 bases). V dropped 2 bases and J dropped 8 bases, with 19 bases sitting between them. This CDR3 contains 16 residues. The germline V gene encodes CDR1 SGHAT and CDR2 FQNNGV. CDR3 region: CASSLYGGGGYDEQFF. CDR3 nucleotides: TGTGCCAGCAGCTTATATGGGGGAGGGGGATACGATGAGCAGTTCTTC. Full variable domain (rest looked up from reference TRBV11-2 and TRBJ2-1): EAGVAQSPRYKIIEKRQSVAFWCNPISGHATLYWYQQILGQGPKLLIQFQNNGVVDDSQLPKDRFSAERLKGVDSTLKIQPAKLEDSAVYLCASSLYGGGGYDEQFFGPGTRLTVL.

This sequence joins TRBV6-2 or TRBV6-3 and TRBJ1-2; D remains ambiguous. Germline V gene data show CDR1 as MNHEY and CDR2 as SVGEGT. V lost 3 bases and J lost 8, with 10 bases in between. The CDR3 spans 12 residues. The DNA of the CDR3 is TGTGCCAGCAGTTATCCGGGAGGCGGCTACACCTTC. Protein sequence: CASSYPGGGYTF.

The sample holds many counts of this clonotype. V usage is TRBV28 and J usage is TRBJ2-7; tentative D call: TRBD2 (5 bases). Trimming removed 7 bases from V and 5 bases from J, with 21 bases in between. Germline V gene lookup returns CDR1 MDHEN and CDR2 SYDVKM. CDR3 length: 15 residues. The CDR3: CASTLAGVLIHEQYF. The CDR3 nucleotides read TGTGCCAGCACTTTGGCCGGGGTCCTGATCCACGAGCAGTACTTC.

This clonotype was recorded many times. This chain uses TRBV11-2 with TRBJ2-4, with TRBD2 matching 13 bases. The CDR3 runs 17 residues. Losses at the gene ends were 5 bases for V and 1 base for J; bases not matched to a gene: 5. Looked up from germline, CDR1 is SGHAT and CDR2 is FQNNGV. The CDR3 sequence: CASSALAGGIAKNIQYF. CDR3 nucleotides: TGTGCCAGCAGCGCACTAGCGGGGGGGATCGCCAAAAACATTCAGTACTTC.

Remarks on this clonotype: A much bigger clone sits one base away, suggesting this may be a read error. The genes are TRBV28 and TRBJ2-5, with D possibly being TRBD1 (5 bases). The CDR3 is 14 amino acids. Germline CDR1 MDHEN, CDR2 SYDVKM. CDR3 protein: CASSTQGTQGTQYF. Here the CDR3 DNA reads TGTGCCAGCAGTACCCAGGGAACCCAAGGGACCCAGTACTTC.

This clonotype was recorded a few times. The chain links TRBV19 to TRBJ1-2; D is unresolved. Germline V gene sequence: CDR1 LNHDA, CDR2 SQIVND (reference sequence). V shed 4 bases and J shed 2 bases, with 8 bases lying between them. The CDR3 contains 13 residues. The CDR3 region is CASSSGVNYGYTF. The DNA for the CDR3 is TGTGCCAGTAGTAGTGGGGTAAACTATGGCTACACCTTC.

This clonotype was recorded many times. This chain uses TRBV28 with TRBJ1-4; possibly TRBD1 for D (5 bases). Germline CDR1 is MDHEN and CDR2 is SYDVKM. The CDR3 is 12 amino acids. Between the trimmed V and J ends, which lost 8 bases and 11 bases, there was a span of 15 bases. Written as DNA, the CDR3 is TGTGCCAGCCGGGGACCGTCGCTTAAACTGTTTTTT. This encodes CASRGPSLKLFF.

This clonotype has more than one count but fewer than ten. The V gene is TRBV19, the J gene TRBJ1-5; D is unresolved. This CDR3 has 14 amino acids. From germline, CDR1 is LNHDA and CDR2 SQIVND (reference sequence). V lost 4 bases, J lost 2 bases, and 9 bases lay in between. The CDR3 region has the DNA TGTGCCAGTAGTAAACACGGCCGCAATCAGCCCCAGCATTTT. This codes for CASSKHGRNQPQHF.

This chain links TRBV6-2 or TRBV6-3 with TRBJ2-3; 8 nucleotides line up with TRBD2. Germline V lookup: CDR1 MNHEY, CDR2 SVGEGT. CDR3 length: 15 amino acids. V dropped 4 bases and J dropped 11; count of bases not matched to a gene: 14. CDR3 amino acids: CASSLGLGTASWQYF. The CDR3 region has the DNA TGTGCCAGCAGTTTGGGACTAGGGACGGCCTCGTGGCAGTATTTT.

The chain carries TRBV12-3 or TRBV12-4 and TRBJ2-1; 7 bases are shared with TRBD2. The V and J ends lost 5 bases and 3 bases, in that order; junction bases with no gene match: 10. There are 16 residues in the CDR3. Here the CDR3 reads CASSTPWGGNYNEQFF. As DNA, the CDR3 is TGTGCCAGCAGTACACCCTGGGGGGGAAACTACAATGAGCAGTTCTTC.

The table lists this clonotype with a few counts. V usage is TRBV12-3 or TRBV12-4 and J usage is TRBJ2-2; 7 bases are shared with TRBD2. The V segment lost 7 bases and the J segment 2 bases; nucleotides outside the gene matches: 7. This CDR3 spans 15 amino acids. The CDR3, as DNA: TGTGCCAGCACCTCTCTAGCGGTTAACACCGGGGAGCTGTTTTTT. Translated, it gives CASTSLAVNTGELFF.

This clonotype was counted between two and nine times. The CDR3 nucleotides read TGCGCCAGCAGCTCCGGGACTAGTTTCGGGGAGCTGTTTTTT. It translates to CASSSGTSFGELFF. The rearrangement joins TRBV5-1 to TRBJ2-2; 8 positions agree with TRBD2. The CDR3 sequence is 14 residues long. The J segment lost 7 bases and the V segment lost 3 bases, leaving 5 bases of the junction unmatched. From germline, CDR1 is SGHRS and CDR2 YFSETQ.

CDR3 sequence: CASSLVMGTSATNEQFF. Here the CDR3 DNA reads TGTGCCAGCAGCTTAGTTATGGGGACTAGCGCTACAAATGAGCAGTTCTTC. The rearrangement joins TRBV7-9 to TRBJ2-1; 10 nucleotides match TRBD2. The CDR3 length is 17 residues. The V and J ends lost 1 base and 7 bases, in that order; junction bases with no gene match: 10. Per the germline V gene, CDR1 is SEHNR and CDR2 is FQNEAQ (reference sequence).

The V and J genes are TRBV5-1 and TRBJ1-2; no clear D gene. CDR1 is SGHRS and CDR2 is YFSETQ in the germline V gene. Trimming took 4 bases from V and 8 from J, leaving 6 bases between them. The CDR3 sequence is 10 residues long. DNA for the CDR3: TGCGCCAGCAGCGATCGGGGCTACACCTTC. The encoded protein is CASSDRGYTF.

This clonotype was observed many times. The gene calls are TRBV7-3 and TRBJ2-1; weak D call: TRBD2 (7 bases). The CDR3 contains 14 residues. Trimming took 2 bases from V and 5 from J, leaving 10 bases between them. Germline assignment: CDR1 SGHTA and CDR2 FQGTGA. The CDR3 region has the DNA TGTGCCAGCAGCTTACGGGGGGCAAACAATGAGCAGTTCTTC. It translates to CASSLRGANNEQFF.

This chain connects TRBV12-5 to TRBJ2-1, with TRBD2 identical over 9 bases. The germline V gene encodes CDR1 LGHNT and CDR2 FRNRAP. This CDR3 has 15 amino acids. V shed 4 bases, J shed 9 bases, and the junction held 10 bases outside the gene matches. The CDR3 DNA follows: TGTGCTAGTGGTTCCCGGGGGCGGGGGGGGGGTGAGCAGTTCTTC. This gives the protein CASGSRGRGGGEQFF.

As to this clonotype: A read error may be the cause here, since a much bigger clone is one base away. This chain links TRBV3-1 with TRBJ2-1; 7 nucleotides line up with TRBD2. With the DNA end fitting TRBJ2-7 better, the J assignment may be wrong. From germline, CDR1 is LGHDT and CDR2 YNNKEL (reference sequence). There are 14 residues in the CDR3. The CDR3 loop reads CASSARGSYNEQYF. The CDR3 nucleotides are TGTGCCAGCAGCGCGCGGGGGAGTTACAATGAGCAGTACTTC.

As to this clonotype: A much larger clone differs by one base, so this may be a read error. The chain joins TRBV6-2 or TRBV6-3 to TRBJ2-3, with D maybe TRBD2 (6 bases). In germline, CDR1 is MNHEY, CDR2 SVGEGT. Trimming removed 2 bases from V and 2 bases from J, with 14 bases in between. The CDR3 runs to 16 residues. The CDR3 loop reads CASSYSQGLPTDTQYF. The CDR3 DNA reads as TGTGCCAGCAGTTACAGCCAGGGACTGCCCACAGATACGCAGTATTTT.

This clonotype was recorded at least ten times. The chain is built from TRBV20-1 and TRBJ2-3, with 11 bases matching TRBD2. Germline values: CDR1 DFQATT, CDR2 SNEGSKA (reference sequence). J was trimmed by 2 bases and V by 6 bases; bases with no gene match: 7. The CDR3 loop spans 15 amino acids. The CDR3 nucleotides read TGCAGTGCACGACGACTAGCGGGGTTCACAGATACGCAGTATTTT. Amino acid sequence: CSARRLAGFTDTQYF.

In its sample, this clonotype was seen a few times. The chain joins TRBV28 to TRBJ1-2; a possible D gene is TRBD1 (5 bases). Germline assignment: CDR1 MDHEN and CDR2 SYDVKM. Deletions cut 6 bases from V and 1 base from J, with 18 bases between. This CDR3 contains 16 residues. The chain's CDR3 is CASSWGWGRYNYGYTF. The CDR3 DNA reads TGTGCCAGCAGCTGGGGGTGGGGACGTTATAACTATGGCTACACCTTC.